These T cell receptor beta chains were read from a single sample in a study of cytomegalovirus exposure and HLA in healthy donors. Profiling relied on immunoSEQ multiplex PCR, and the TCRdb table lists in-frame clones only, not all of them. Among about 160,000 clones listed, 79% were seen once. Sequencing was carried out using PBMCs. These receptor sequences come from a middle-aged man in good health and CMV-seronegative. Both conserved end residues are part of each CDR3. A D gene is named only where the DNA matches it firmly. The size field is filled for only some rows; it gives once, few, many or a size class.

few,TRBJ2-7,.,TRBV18,TGTGCCAGCTCACCACCGACGGGAAGGATCTACGAGCAGTACTTC,CASSPPTGRIYEQYF
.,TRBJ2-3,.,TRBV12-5,TGTGCTAGTGGCCTGTCCGCAGATACGCAGTATTTT,CASGLSADTQYF
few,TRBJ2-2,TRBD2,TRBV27,TGTGCCAGCAGTTTACTAGCGGAACACGGGGAGCTGTTTTTT,CASSLLAEHGELFF
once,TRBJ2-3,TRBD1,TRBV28,TGTGCCAGCAGTTGGGACAGCAGCACAGATACGCAGTATTTT,CASSWDSSTDTQYF
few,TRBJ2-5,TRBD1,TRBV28,TGTGCCAGCAGTCAGGGACAGGGGAGGGAGACCCAGTACTTC,CASSQGQGRETQYF
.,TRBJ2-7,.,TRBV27,TGTGCCAGCAGTTTAGGTTCGGGGGAGCAGTACTTC,CASSLGSGEQYF
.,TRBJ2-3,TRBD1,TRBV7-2,TGTGCCAGCAGCCCCGTTCGGACAGGCGGAAATACGCAGTATTTT,CASSPVRTGGNTQYF
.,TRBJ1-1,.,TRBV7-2,TGTGCCAGCAGCTTAGATCGGAGCCTACTTGAAGCTTTCTTT,CASSLDRSLLEAFF
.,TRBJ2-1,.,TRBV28,TGTGCCAGCAGCCAACTGCATGAGCAGTTCTTC,CASSQLHEQFF
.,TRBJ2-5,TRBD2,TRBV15,TGTGCCACCAGCAGACAGACTAGCGGGTCCCAAGAGACCCAGTACTTC,CATSRQTSGSQETQYF
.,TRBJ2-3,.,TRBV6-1,TGTGCCAGCAGTGACCACCCAACTAGGGACACAGATACGCAGTATTTT,CASSDHPTRDTDTQYF
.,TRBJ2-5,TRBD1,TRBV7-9,TGTGCCAGCAGCTTAGGCCAGGGGGCTGGCGAGACCCAGTACTTC,CASSLGQGAGETQYF
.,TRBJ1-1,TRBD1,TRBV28,TGTGCCAGCAGTCTCCCCGGTCAGCAGGGGGCTGAAGCTTTCTTT,CASSLPGQQGAEAFF
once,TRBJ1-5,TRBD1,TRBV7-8,TGTGCCAGCAGCTTAGCCGGACAGGTTTCGATGAGCAATCAGCCCCAGCATTTT,CASSLAGQVSMSNQPQHF
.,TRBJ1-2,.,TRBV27,TGTGCCAGCAGTTTTAAGGGGTGGAACTATGGCTACACCTTC,CASSFKGWNYGYTF
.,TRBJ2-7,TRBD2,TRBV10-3,TGTGCCATCAGTAGGACTAGCGGGAGTCAATACGAGCAGTACTTC,CAISRTSGSQYEQYF
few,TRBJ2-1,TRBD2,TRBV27,TGTGCCAGCACCTCGCCCCGGATGGGGGGGGAAAGCTCCTACAATGAGCAGTTCTTC,CASTSPRMGGESSYNEQFF
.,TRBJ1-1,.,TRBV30,TGTGCCTGGGGGGCAGAGAACACTGAAGCTTTCTTT,CAWGAENTEAFF
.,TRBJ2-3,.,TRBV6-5,TGTGCCAGCAGCCTAGACCGGGGTACGCAGTATTTT,CASSLDRGTQYF
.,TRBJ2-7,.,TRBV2,TGTGCCAGCAGTGTTAATAGCCCCTACGAGCAGTACTTC,CASSVNSPYEQYF
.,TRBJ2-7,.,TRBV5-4,TGTGCCAGCAGCCTACCTGAGCCTTACGAGCAGTACTTC,CASSLPEPYEQYF
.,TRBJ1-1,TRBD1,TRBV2,TGTGCCAGCAGGCTCACAGGGGGCTCCGGTGAAGCTTTCTTT,CASRLTGGSGEAFF
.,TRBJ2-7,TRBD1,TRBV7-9,TGTGCCAGCAGCTTCGCAGGGGGCGGATACGAGCAGTACTTC,CASSFAGGGYEQYF
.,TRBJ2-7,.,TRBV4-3,TGCGCCAGCAGCCAAGAGGAACAGTCTTGGGAGCAGTACTTC,CASSQEEQSWEQYF
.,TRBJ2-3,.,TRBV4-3,TGCGCCAGCAGCCAAGACTTCCGTGGCCTCACAGATACGCAGTATTTT,CASSQDFRGLTDTQYF
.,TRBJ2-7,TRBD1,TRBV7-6,TGTGCCAGCAGCTTAGCCACAGGGGACGAGCAGTACTTC,CASSLATGDEQYF
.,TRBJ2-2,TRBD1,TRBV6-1,TGTGCCAGCAGTGAAGGGACAGGAAACACCGGGGAGCTGTTTTTT,CASSEGTGNTGELFF
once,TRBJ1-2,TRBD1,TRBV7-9,TGTTCCAGCAGCCCCTCACAGGGGGTGGGTGGCTACACCTTC,CSSSPSQGVGGYTF